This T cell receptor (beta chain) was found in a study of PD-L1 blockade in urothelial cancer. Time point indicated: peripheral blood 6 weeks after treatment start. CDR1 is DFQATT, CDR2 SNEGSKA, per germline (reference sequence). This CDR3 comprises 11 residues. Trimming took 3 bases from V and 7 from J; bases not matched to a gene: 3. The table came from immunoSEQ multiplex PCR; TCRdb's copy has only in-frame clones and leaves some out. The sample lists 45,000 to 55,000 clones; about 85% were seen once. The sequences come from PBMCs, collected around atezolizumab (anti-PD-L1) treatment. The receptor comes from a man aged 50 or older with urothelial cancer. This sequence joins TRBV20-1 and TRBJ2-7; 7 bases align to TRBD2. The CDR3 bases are TGCAGTGCTAGTTCGGGGGGTGAGCAGTACTTC. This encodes CSASSGGEQYF.